These 20 T cell receptor beta chains came from one sample sequenced in a study of CD8+ T cells in alopecia areata. Following RNA extraction, reverse transcription yielded cDNA that acted as the sequencing template. The table came from immunoSEQ multiplex PCR; TCRdb's copy has only in-frame clones and leaves some out. The sample yields under 250,000 clones, around 62% seen once. The source material was CD4+ T cells sorted from blood, sampled at week 0. The receptors were gathered from a human donor with alopecia areata.

The table lists this clone with a count of one. Since a much larger clone is just one base distant, this may be a read error. This rearrangement joins TRBV6-5 to TRBJ1-1, with D unresolved. V shed 5 bases and J shed 0 bases, with 7 bases lying between them. Per germline, CDR1 MNHEY and CDR2 SVGAGI. The CDR3 totals 13 residues. The CDR3 DNA sequence: TGTGCCAGCAGTGGCCAGATGAACACTGAAGCTTTCTTT. Residues: CASSGQMNTEAFF.

This chain connects TRBV18 to TRBJ1-2; the D is unclear. Trimming left V 5 bases short and J 1 base short, with 11 bases between. This CDR3 contains 14 residues. Germline V lookup: CDR1 KGHSH, CDR2 LQKENI. This CDR3 is CASSSQDGNYGYTF. The CDR3 DNA follows: TGTGCCAGCTCATCCCAGGACGGTAACTATGGCTACACCTTC.

This clone was observed a few times. The CDR3 DNA reads as TGTGCCAGCAGCTCATCCGGGACAGGGGAAAAGGGCACCTTC. It is translated as CASSSSGTGEKGTF. The rearrangement links TRBV7-9 to TRBJ1-2; 10 bases align to TRBD1. CDR1 and CDR2 from the germline V gene are SEHNR and FQNEAQ (reference sequence). This CDR3 region has 14 residues. V trimming: 4 bases; J trimming: 13 bases; junction bases outside the gene matches: 12.

This clone was detected only a few times. The chain links TRBV7-9 to TRBJ2-3, with a possible D match to TRBD1 (6 bases). The V and J ends lost 3 bases and 6 bases respectively, with 10 bases between them. This CDR3 comprises 13 residues. Germline assignment: CDR1 SEHNR and CDR2 FQNEAQ (reference sequence). CDR3 region: CASSFGGADTQYF. CDR3 coding DNA: TGTGCCAGCAGCTTTGGGGGCGCGGATACGCAGTATTTT.

Ten or more counts support this clone. The chain links TRBV7-9 to TRBJ1-2; D is possibly TRBD1 (5 bases). Germline lookup yields CDR1 SEHNR and CDR2 FQNEAQ (reference sequence). V lost 5 bases to trimming and J lost 1 base, with 17 bases between them. This CDR3 comprises 16 residues. The CDR3 protein is CASSPQTGWGNYGYTF. CDR3 DNA sequence: TGTGCCAGCAGCCCTCAAACAGGTTGGGGTAACTATGGCTACACCTTC.

V is TRBV7-9 and J is TRBJ1-2; 8 bases map to TRBD1. The trim removed 3 bases at V and 1 base at J, leaving 4 bases unmatched. The length of the CDR3 is 15 residues. Germline V gene sequence: CDR1 SEHNR, CDR2 FQNEAQ (reference sequence). This chain's CDR3 is CASSFEDRGNYGYTF. The CDR3 coding sequence is TGTGCCAGCAGCTTCGAAGACAGGGGTAACTATGGCTACACCTTC.

The chain couples TRBV6-6 to TRBJ2-7; no clear D. CDR1 and CDR2 from the germline V gene are MNHNY and SVGAGI (reference sequence). The CDR3 runs to 11 residues. V was shortened by 2 bases and J by 6 bases, with 5 bases between the two germline ends. The CDR3 region has the DNA TGTGCCAGCAGTTACGGGGTCGAGCAGTACTTC. It translates to CASSYGVEQYF.

The chain employs TRBV15 and TRBJ1-2; possible D gene TRBD1, 5 bases. Trimming left V 5 bases short and J 4 bases short, with 17 bases between. Germline V gene sequence: CDR1 LNHNV, CDR2 YYDKDF (reference sequence). The CDR3 runs 15 residues. The CDR3 DNA sequence: TGTGCCACCAGCCCCGGGGGATCCCGACTCTATGGCTACACCTTC. It translates to CATSPGGSRLYGYTF.

The rearrangement links TRBV5-1 to TRBJ2-7; TRBD2 matches 13 bases. The junction had 6 bases not matched to a gene; V was cut back by 4 bases and J by 2 bases. The CDR3 is made up of 16 amino acids. Germline loops: CDR1 SGHRS, CDR2 YFSETQ. Here the CDR3 reads CASSPRGLAGTYEQYF. DNA of the CDR3: TGCGCCAGCAGCCCCCGGGGACTAGCGGGAACCTACGAGCAGTACTTC.

This clone was seen ten or more times. This sequence joins TRBV7-2 and TRBJ1-2, with D tentatively TRBD1 (6 bases). Looked up from germline, CDR1 is SGHTA and CDR2 is FQGNSA. With 7 bases removed from V and 2 bases from J, the gap between germline ends came to 17 bases. The CDR3 totals 15 residues. CDR3 sequence reads: CASTPSSDRNYGYTF. As DNA, the CDR3 is TGTGCCAGCACCCCTTCGTCGGACAGAAACTATGGCTACACCTTC.

The V call is TRBV6-1, the J call TRBJ2-3, with D perhaps matching TRBD1 (6 bases). The V gene's germline CDR1 is MNHNS and CDR2 SASEGT. V shed 7 bases and J shed 0 bases, with 14 bases lying between them. The CDR3 sequence is 15 residues long. For the CDR3, the DNA is TGTGCCAGCACCCACGCGGACAGCAGCACAGATACGCAGTATTTT. The encoded protein is CASTHADSSTDTQYF.

The chain uses TRBV7-2 and TRBJ2-1; tentatively, D is TRBD2 (6 bases). Trimming removed 5 bases from V and 0 bases from J, with 11 bases in between. CDR3 length: 15 residues. From germline, CDR1 is SGHTA and CDR2 FQGNSA. The CDR3: CASSPSGSSYNEQFF. DNA of the CDR3: TGTGCCAGCAGCCCCTCCGGGAGCTCCTACAATGAGCAGTTCTTC.

J is TRBJ1-1 and V is TRBV4-1; 8 bases match TRBD1. Germline CDR1 reads MGHRA; CDR2 reads YSYEKL. There are 19 residues in the CDR3. J was trimmed by 3 bases and V by 3 bases; bases with no gene match: 18. The CDR3 nucleotides are TGCGCCAGCAGCCATCCCGGGGGAGCCAGGGGGCACCCATACACTGAAGCTTTCTTT. It specifies CASSHPGGARGHPYTEAFF.

This chain joins TRBV6-5 and TRBJ1-1; 8 nucleotides match TRBD1. Germline loops: CDR1 MNHEY, CDR2 SVGAGI. CDR3 size: 14 residues. With V trimmed by 7 bases and J by 11 bases, 15 bases remained unmatched. CDR3 region: CASNPTQGAVAAFF. The CDR3 coding sequence is TGTGCCAGCAACCCTACGCAGGGGGCGGTTGCTGCTTTCTTT.

The chain recombines TRBV20-1 with TRBJ2-1; D remains unclear. The CDR3 contains 11 residues. Trimming cost V 4 bases and J 9 bases, with 10 bases left between them. Germline CDR1 reads DFQATT; CDR2 reads SNEGSKA (reference sequence). CDR3 protein: CSAKWNGEQFF. The CDR3 DNA follows: TGCAGTGCTAAGTGGAACGGTGAGCAGTTCTTC.

This clone was seen a single time. The chain couples TRBV5-6 to TRBJ1-2; 7 bases are a match to TRBD1. CDR3 length: 15 amino acids. Germline CDR1 SGHDT, CDR2 YYEEEE. V lost 6 bases to trimming and J lost 0 bases; unmatched junction nucleotides: 8. The CDR3 coding sequence is TGTGCCAGCACCATTGCAGGGGGAGCTAACTATGGCTACACCTTC. Its translation: CASTIAGGANYGYTF.

V gene TRBV2 combines with J gene TRBJ1-2; TRBD1 matches 7 bases. V lost 5 bases and J lost 0; bases outside the gene matches: 12. The CDR3 consists of 17 residues. CDR1 is SNHLY, CDR2 FYNNEI, per germline. CDR3 coding DNA: TGTGCCAGCAGTCACTCAGGGGACAGACCAGCTAACTATGGCTACACCTTC. Translating it yields CASSHSGDRPANYGYTF.

This chain links TRBV27 with TRBJ2-7; D not certain. Per germline, CDR1 MNHEY and CDR2 SMNVEV (reference sequence). Trimming took off 1 base at V and 6 bases at J, with 16 bases between the two ends. The CDR3 consists of 15 residues. CDR3 DNA: TGTGCCAGCAGTTTATTAGATTCGGGCCGTATCGAGCAGTACTTC. It encodes CASSLLDSGRIEQYF.

The chain recombines TRBV15 with TRBJ1-1; TRBD1 is a possible D gene (5 bases). The CDR3 has 14 residues. V lost 8 bases, J lost 4 bases, and 17 bases lay in between. Germline V gene sequence: CDR1 LNHNV, CDR2 YYDKDF (reference sequence). The CDR3 loop reads CATSPIRGVTEAFF. CDR3 DNA sequence: TGTGCCACCTCGCCCATACGGGGGGTCACTGAAGCTTTCTTT.

The chain employs TRBV7-9 and TRBJ1-5, with 7 bases matching TRBD1. This CDR3 is 12 amino acids long. The junction had 3 bases not matched to a gene; V was cut back by 6 bases and J by 7 bases. The germline V gene encodes CDR1 SEHNR and CDR2 FQNEAQ (reference sequence). CDR3 region: CASSRGGQPQHF. The CDR3 region has the DNA TGTGCCAGCAGTCGAGGGGGCCAGCCCCAGCATTTT.